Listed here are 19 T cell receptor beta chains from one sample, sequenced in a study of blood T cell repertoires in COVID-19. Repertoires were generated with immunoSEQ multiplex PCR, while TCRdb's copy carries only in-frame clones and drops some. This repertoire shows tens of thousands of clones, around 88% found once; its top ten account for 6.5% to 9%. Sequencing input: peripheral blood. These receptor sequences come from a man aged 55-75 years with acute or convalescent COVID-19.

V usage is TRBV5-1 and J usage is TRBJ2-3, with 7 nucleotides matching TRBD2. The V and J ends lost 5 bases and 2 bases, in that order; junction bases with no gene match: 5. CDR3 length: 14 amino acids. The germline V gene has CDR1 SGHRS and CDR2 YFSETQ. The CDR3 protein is CASSLAVYTDTQYF. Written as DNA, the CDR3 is TGCGCCAGCAGTCTAGCGGTATACACAGATACGCAGTATTTT.

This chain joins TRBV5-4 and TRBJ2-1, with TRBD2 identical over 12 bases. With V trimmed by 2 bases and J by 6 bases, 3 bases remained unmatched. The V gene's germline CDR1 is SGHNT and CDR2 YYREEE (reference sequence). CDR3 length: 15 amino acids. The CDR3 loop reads CASSFVLAGGNEQFF. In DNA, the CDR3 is TGTGCCAGCAGCTTTGTACTAGCGGGAGGCAATGAGCAGTTCTTC.

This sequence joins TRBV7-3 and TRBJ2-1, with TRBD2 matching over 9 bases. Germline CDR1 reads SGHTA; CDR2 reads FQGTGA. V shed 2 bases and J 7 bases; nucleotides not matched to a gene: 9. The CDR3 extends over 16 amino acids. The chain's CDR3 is CASSLRFSGSGNEQFF. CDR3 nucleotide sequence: TGTGCCAGCAGCTTACGGTTTAGCGGGAGTGGAAATGAGCAGTTCTTC.

The CDR3 nucleotides are TGTGCCAGCAGTTACACGGGACAGGGGGCAAGGGAGCAGTACTTC. It encodes CASSYTGQGAREQYF. The rearrangement links TRBV6-6 to TRBJ2-7, with 12 bases that match TRBD1. J gave up 7 bases and V 2 bases, and 6 bases lay outside the gene matches. The CDR3 is 15 amino acids. Germline-derived CDR1 and CDR2 are MNHNY and SVGAGI (reference sequence).

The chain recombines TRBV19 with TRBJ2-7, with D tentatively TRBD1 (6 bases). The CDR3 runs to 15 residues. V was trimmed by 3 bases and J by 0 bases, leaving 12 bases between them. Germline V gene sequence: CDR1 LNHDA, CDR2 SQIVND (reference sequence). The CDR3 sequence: CASSILAGDSYEQYF. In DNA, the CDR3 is TGTGCCAGTAGTATCTTAGCAGGGGACTCCTACGAGCAGTACTTC.

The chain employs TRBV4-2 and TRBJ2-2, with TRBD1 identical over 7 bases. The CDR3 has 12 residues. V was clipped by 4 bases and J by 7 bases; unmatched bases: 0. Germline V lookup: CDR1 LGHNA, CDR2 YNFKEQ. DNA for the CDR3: TGTGCCAGCAGCCCAGGGGGCGGGGAGCTGTTTTTT. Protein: CASSPGGGELFF.

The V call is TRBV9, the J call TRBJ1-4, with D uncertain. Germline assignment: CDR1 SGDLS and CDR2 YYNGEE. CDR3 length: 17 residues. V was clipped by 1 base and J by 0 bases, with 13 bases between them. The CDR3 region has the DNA TGTGCCAGCAGCGTAAGTGGCGGATCAGCAACTAATGAAAAACTGTTTTTT. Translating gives CASSVSGGSATNEKLFF.

In DNA form, the CDR3 reads TGTGCCAGTACTGCTCCGGGACAGAGCACTTCATTCTATGGCTACACCTTC. It encodes CASTAPGQSTSFYGYTF. The chain couples TRBV19 to TRBJ1-2; TRBD1 matches 7 bases. Germline assignment: CDR1 LNHDA and CDR2 SQIVND (reference sequence). The V gene end was trimmed by 7 bases and the J gene end by 4 bases; junction bases not matched to a gene: 18. The CDR3 contains 17 residues.

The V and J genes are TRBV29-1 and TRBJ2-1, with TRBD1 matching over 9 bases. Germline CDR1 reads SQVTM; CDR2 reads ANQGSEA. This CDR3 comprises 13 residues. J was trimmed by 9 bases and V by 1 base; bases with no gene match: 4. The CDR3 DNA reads TGCAGCGTTGAAGGGGACAGGGCTGGTGAGCAGTTCTTC. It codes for CSVEGDRAGEQFF.

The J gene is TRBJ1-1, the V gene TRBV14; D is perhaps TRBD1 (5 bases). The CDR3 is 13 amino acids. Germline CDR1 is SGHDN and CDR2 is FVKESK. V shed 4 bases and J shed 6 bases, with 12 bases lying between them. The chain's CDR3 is CASSPAGGAEAFF. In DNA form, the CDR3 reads TGTGCCAGCAGCCCTGCGGGGGGTGCTGAAGCTTTCTTT.

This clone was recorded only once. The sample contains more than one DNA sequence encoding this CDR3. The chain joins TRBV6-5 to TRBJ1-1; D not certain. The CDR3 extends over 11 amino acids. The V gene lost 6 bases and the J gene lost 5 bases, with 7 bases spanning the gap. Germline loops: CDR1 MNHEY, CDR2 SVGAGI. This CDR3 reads CASRHITEAFF. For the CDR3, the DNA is TGTGCCAGCAGACATATAACTGAAGCTTTCTTT.

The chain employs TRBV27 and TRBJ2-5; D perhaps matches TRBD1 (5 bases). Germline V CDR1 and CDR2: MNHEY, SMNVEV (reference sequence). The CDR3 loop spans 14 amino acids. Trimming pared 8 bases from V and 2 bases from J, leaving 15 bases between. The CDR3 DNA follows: TGTGCCAGCGGAACCAGGGCTGGTCAAGAGACCCAGTACTTC. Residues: CASGTRAGQETQYF.

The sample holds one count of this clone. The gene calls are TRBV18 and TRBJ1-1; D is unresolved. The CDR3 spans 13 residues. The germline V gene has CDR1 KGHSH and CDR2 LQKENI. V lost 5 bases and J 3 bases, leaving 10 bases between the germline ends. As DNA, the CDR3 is TGTGCCAGCTCAGGGTTACAGCACACTGAAGCTTTCTTT. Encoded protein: CASSGLQHTEAFF.

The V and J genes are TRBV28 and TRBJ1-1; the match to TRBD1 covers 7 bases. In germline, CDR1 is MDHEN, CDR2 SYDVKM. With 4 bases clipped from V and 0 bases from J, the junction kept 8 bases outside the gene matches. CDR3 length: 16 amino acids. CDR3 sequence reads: CASSWKRGLLNTEAFF. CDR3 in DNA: TGTGCCAGCAGTTGGAAGAGGGGGCTGTTGAACACTGAAGCTTTCTTT.

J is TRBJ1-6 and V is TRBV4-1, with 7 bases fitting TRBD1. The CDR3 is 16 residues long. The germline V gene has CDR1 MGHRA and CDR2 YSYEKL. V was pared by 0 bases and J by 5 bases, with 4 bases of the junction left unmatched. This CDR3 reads CASSQDGTAHNSPLHF. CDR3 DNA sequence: TGCGCCAGCAGCCAAGATGGGACAGCTCATAATTCACCCCTCCACTTT.

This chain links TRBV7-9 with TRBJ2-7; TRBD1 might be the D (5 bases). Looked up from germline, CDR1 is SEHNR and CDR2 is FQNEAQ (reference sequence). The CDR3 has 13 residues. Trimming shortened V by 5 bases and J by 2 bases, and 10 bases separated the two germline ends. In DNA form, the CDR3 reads TGTGCCAGCAGCCACAGACAGACCTACGAGCAGTACTTC. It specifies CASSHRQTYEQYF.

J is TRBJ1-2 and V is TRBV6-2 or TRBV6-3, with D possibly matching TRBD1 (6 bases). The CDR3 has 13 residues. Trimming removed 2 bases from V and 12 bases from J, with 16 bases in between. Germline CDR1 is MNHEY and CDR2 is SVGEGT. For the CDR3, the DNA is TGTGCCAGCAGTTACCGAACAAGGACAGTGGACACCTTC. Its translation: CASSYRTRTVDTF.

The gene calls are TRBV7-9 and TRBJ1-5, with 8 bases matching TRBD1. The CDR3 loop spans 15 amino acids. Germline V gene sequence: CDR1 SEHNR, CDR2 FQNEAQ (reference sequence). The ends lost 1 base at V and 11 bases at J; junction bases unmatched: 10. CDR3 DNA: TGTGCCAGCAGCTTAGTCACAGGGGGAGGTGGGTCCCAGCATTTT. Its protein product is CASSLVTGGGGSQHF.

In nucleotides, the CDR3 is TGTGCCAGCAGCTTGGGGCTAGCGGGAGGGCCTTTACTTTCCACCGGGGAGCTGTTTTTT. This codes for CASSLGLAGGPLLSTGELFF. The rearrangement uses TRBV7-3 and TRBJ2-2, with 12 bases identical to TRBD2. J lost 4 bases, V lost 3 bases, and 15 bases had no gene match. The V gene's germline CDR1 is SGHTA and CDR2 FQGTGA. The CDR3 is 20 amino acids.